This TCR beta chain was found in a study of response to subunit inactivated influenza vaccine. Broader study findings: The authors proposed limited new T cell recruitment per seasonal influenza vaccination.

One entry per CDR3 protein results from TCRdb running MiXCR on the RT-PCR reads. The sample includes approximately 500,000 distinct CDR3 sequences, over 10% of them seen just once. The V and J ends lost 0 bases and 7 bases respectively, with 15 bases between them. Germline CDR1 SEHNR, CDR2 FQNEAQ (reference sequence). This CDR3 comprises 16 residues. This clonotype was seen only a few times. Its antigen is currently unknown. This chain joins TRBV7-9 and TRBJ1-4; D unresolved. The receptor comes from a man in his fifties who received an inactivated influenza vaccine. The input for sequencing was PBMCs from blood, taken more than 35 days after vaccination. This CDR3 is CASSLAGPVGGEKLFF. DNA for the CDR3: TGTGCCAGCAGCTTAGCTGGCCCCGTAGGAGGTGAAAAACTGTTTTTT.